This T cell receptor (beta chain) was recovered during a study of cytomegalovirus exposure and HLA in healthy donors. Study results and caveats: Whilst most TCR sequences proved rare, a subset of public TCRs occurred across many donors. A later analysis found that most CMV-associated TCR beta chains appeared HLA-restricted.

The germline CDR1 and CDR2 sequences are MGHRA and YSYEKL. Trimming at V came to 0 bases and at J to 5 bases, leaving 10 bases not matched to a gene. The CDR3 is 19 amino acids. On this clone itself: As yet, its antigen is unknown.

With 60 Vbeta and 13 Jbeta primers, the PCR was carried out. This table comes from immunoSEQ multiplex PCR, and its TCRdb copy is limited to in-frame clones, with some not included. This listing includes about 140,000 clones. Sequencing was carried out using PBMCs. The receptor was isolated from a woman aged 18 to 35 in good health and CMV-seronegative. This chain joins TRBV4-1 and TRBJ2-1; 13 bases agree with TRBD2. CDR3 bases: TGCGCCAGCAGCCAAGACCTCCCCACTAGCGGGAGGGCCGACAATGAGCAGTTCTTC. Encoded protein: CASSQDLPTSGRADNEQFF.